This paragraph covers one TCR beta chain sequence. The antigen is unknown. This sample is drawn from a study of cytomegalovirus exposure and HLA in healthy donors. Germline loops: CDR1 SGDLS, CDR2 YYNGEE. The CDR3 is 16 amino acids. Trimming took 2 bases from V and 4 from J; bases not matched to a gene: 5. Findings and caveats of the study: An analysis was carried out at a later point. It showed that HLA-associated TCR beta chains were more clonally expanded than equally common non-associated chains. The study found most TCR sequences rare, yet found some public TCRs in many donors. Cytomegalovirus-associated status was assigned to approximately 160 TCR beta chains.

The PCR contained 60 Vbeta and 13 Jbeta primers. Generated by immunoSEQ multiplex PCR, the TCRdb table keeps only in-frame clones and is missing some. This table has roughly 76,000 clones, 86% appearing once. The sequenced sample was PBMCs. This chain connects TRBV9 to TRBJ2-1, with 11 positions matching TRBD2. The sequence was obtained from a woman in her 30s in good health and CMV-seronegative. The CDR3 coding sequence is TGTGCCAGCAGCGTCCGACTAGCGGGACTTTACAATGAGCAGTTCTTC. It specifies CASSVRLAGLYNEQFF.